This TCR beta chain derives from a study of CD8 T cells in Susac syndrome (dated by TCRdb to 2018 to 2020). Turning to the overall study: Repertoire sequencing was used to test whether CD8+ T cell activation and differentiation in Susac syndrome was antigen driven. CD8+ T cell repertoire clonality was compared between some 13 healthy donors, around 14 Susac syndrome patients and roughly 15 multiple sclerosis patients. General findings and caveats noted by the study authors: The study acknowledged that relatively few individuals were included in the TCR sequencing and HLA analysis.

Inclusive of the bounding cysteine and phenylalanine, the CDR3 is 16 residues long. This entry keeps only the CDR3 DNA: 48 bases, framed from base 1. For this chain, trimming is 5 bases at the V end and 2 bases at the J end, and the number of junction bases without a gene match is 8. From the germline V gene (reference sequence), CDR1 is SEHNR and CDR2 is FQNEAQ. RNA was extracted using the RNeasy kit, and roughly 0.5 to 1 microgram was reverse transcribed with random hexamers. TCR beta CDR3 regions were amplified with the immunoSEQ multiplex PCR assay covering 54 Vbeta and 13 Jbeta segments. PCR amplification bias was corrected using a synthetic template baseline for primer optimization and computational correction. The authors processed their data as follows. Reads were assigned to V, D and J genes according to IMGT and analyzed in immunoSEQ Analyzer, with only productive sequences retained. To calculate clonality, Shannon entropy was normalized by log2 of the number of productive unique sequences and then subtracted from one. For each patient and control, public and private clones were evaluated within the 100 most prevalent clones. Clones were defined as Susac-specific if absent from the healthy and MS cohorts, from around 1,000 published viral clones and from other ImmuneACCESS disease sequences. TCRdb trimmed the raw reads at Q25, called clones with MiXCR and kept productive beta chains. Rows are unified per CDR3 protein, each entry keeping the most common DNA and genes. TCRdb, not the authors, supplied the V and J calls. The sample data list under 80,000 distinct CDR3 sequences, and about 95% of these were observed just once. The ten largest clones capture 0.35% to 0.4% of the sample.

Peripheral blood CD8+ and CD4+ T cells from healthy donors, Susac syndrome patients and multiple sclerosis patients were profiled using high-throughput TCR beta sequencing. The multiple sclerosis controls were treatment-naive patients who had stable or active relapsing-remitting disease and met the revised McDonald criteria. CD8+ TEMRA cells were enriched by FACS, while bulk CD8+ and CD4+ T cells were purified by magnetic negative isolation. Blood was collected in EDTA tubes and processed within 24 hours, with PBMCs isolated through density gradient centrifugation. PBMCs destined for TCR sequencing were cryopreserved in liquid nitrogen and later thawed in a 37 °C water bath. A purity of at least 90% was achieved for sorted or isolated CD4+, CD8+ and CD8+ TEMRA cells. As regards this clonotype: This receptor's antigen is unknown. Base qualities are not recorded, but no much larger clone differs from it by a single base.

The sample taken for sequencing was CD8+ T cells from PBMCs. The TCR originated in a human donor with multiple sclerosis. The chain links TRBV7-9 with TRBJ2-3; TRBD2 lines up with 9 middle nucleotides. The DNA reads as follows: TGTGCCAGCAGCCGCCTTGTAGCGGGAGACACAGATACGCAGTATTTT. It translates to CASSRLVAGDTDTQYF. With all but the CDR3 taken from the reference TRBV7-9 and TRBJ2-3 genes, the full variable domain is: DTGVSQNPRHKITKRGQNVTFRCDPISEHNRLYWYRQTLGQGPEFLTYFQNEAQLEKSRLLSDRFSAERPKGSFSTLEIQRTEQGDSAMYLCASSRLVAGDTDTQYFGPGTRLTVL.